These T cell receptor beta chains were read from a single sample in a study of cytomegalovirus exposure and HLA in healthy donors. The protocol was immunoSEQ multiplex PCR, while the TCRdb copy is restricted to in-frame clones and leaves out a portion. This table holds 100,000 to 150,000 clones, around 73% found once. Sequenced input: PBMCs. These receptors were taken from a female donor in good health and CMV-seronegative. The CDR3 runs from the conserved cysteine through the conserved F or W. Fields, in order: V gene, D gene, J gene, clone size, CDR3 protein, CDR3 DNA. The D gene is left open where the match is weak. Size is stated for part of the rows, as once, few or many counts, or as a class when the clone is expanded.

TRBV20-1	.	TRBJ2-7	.	CSVRSSYEQYF	TGCAGTGTGCGGAGCTCCTACGAGCAGTACTTC
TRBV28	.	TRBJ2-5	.	CASSLPPGETQYF	TGTGCCAGCAGTCTCCCCCCGGGGGAGACCCAGTACTTC
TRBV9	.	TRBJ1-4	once	CASSETVLGEKLFF	TGTGCCAGCAGCGAGACAGTTTTAGGAGAAAAACTGTTTTTT
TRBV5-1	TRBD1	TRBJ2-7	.	CASSFGTGTYEQYF	TGCGCCAGCAGCTTTGGGACAGGGACCTACGAGCAGTACTTC
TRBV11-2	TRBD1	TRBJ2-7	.	CASSFGQGQYF	TGTGCCAGCAGCTTCGGACAGGGGCAGTACTTC
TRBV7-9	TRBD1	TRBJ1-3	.	CASSPRRGTDTSGNTIYF	TGTGCCAGCAGCCCCAGACGAGGGACAGACACTTCTGGAAACACCATATATTTT
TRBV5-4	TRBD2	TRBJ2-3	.	CASSLTPSGGNTDTQYF	TGTGCCAGCAGCTTGACCCCTAGCGGGGGAAACACAGATACGCAGTATTTT
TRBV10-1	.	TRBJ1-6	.	CASSEQYNSPLHF	TGCGCCAGCAGCGAACAGTATAATTCACCCCTCCACTTT
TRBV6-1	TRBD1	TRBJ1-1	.	CASRAAGGSTEAFF	TGTGCCAGCAGGGCCGCAGGGGGAAGCACTGAAGCTTTCTTT
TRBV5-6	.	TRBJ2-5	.	CASSSGVLETQYF	TGTGCCAGCAGCTCAGGGGTTTTGGAGACCCAGTACTTC
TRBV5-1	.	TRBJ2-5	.	CASSERPALAETQYF	TGCGCCAGCAGCGAGCGTCCTGCTTTAGCGGAGACCCAGTACTTC
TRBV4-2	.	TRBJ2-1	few	CASTSRSGHRNEQFF	TGTGCCAGCACCTCAAGGTCGGGACACCGTAATGAGCAGTTCTTC
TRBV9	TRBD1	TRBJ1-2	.	CASSFRDSYGYTF	TGTGCCAGCAGCTTCAGGGACAGCTATGGCTACACCTTC
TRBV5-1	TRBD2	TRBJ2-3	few	CASSLGGRQYTDTQYF	TGCGCCAGCAGCTTGGGCGGGAGACAGTACACAGATACGCAGTATTTT
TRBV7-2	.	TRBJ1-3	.	CASSPDSIYGNTIYF	TGTGCCAGCAGCCCGGACAGCATTTATGGAAACACCATATATTTT
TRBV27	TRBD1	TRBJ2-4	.	CASSLYTIDRVKAKNIQYF	TGTGCCAGCAGTTTATACACTATCGACAGGGTTAAAGCCAAAAACATTCAGTACTTC
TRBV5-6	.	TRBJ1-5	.	CASSPAGGGRDQPQHF	TGTGCCAGCAGCCCGGCGGGAGGGGGGAGGGACCAGCCCCAGCATTTT